This T cell receptor (beta chain) was recorded in a study of cytomegalovirus exposure and HLA in healthy donors. Notes on the study in general: Cytomegalovirus-associated TCR beta chains were listed, numbering 164. Whilst most TCR sequences proved rare, a subset of public TCRs occurred across many donors. Later, an analysis found that TCR clusters from the first cohort tended to co-occur in the 90 to 150 validation repertoires.

This CDR3 comprises 14 residues. Trimming removed 4 bases from V and 6 bases from J; junction bases left unmatched: 4. Germline V gene sequence: CDR1 SGHNT, CDR2 YENEEA. In the case of this clone: The antigen is undetermined.

This table comes from immunoSEQ multiplex PCR, and its TCRdb copy is limited to in-frame clones, with some not included. Among tens of thousands of clones listed, 94% were seen once. The clonotype originates from a woman aged 18-29 years in good health and CMV-seropositive. What was sequenced was PBMCs. The chain combines TRBV11-3 with TRBJ2-7; 12 bases are a match to TRBD1. CDR3 DNA: TGTGCCAGCAGCTGGGGACAGGGGGCACGCGAGCAGTACTTC. Translated: CASSWGQGAREQYF.